This entry lists 23 T cell receptor beta chains sequenced from one sample in a study of OX40 agonist ivuxolimab in advanced cancers. Data came from immunoSEQ multiplex PCR; TCRdb stores just in-frame clones and leaves some out. Here the sample spans 65,000 to 70,000 clones, just over 90% being singletons. The sequencing here drew on CD4+ or CD8+ T cells sorted from blood, taken in a trial of the OX40 agonist ivuxolimab. These receptors came from an adult with an advanced solid tumor such as melanoma, head and neck, liver or kidney cancer.

The V call is TRBV25-1, the J call TRBJ2-1; no firm D call. CDR3 length: 15 residues. V lost 1 base and J lost 6, with 13 bases in between. CDR1 is MGHDK, CDR2 SYGVNS, per germline. The CDR3 region is CASSEWVDARNEQFF. The CDR3 region has the DNA TGTGCCAGCAGTGAATGGGTGGACGCACGCAATGAGCAGTTCTTC.

The CDR3: CASRHGSDYGYTF. Written as DNA, the CDR3 is TGTGCCAGCCGCCACGGGTCGGACTATGGCTACACCTTC. The chain links TRBV7-8 to TRBJ1-2; D ambiguous. The CDR3 has 13 residues. Germline V gives CDR1 SGHVS, CDR2 FQNEAQ. V was cut by 8 bases and J by 3 bases, with 13 bases left in between.

This chain connects TRBV27 to TRBJ1-5, with 9 bases matching TRBD1. Unmatched junction bases numbered 4, after V lost 4 bases and J lost 6 bases. Germline CDR1 and CDR2: MNHEY and SMNVEV (reference sequence). The CDR3 is 14 amino acids. This CDR3 reads CASSSQGARQPQHF. As DNA, the CDR3 is TGTGCCAGCAGTTCACAGGGGGCTCGTCAGCCCCAGCATTTT.

The V gene is TRBV12-5, the J gene TRBJ2-1; 7 nucleotides line up with TRBD1. Germline V gene lookup returns CDR1 LGHNT and CDR2 FRNRAP. The trim removed 4 bases at V and 6 bases at J, leaving 6 bases unmatched. The CDR3 runs to 14 residues. The DNA of the CDR3 is TGTGCTAGTGGTTCTACAGGGGACCGCAATGAGCAGTTCTTC. This translates into CASGSTGDRNEQFF.

The J gene is TRBJ2-1, the V gene TRBV6-4; 9 bases match TRBD2. Germline lookup yields CDR1 MRHNA and CDR2 SNTAGT. V lost 6 bases, J lost 4 bases, and 7 bases stayed unmatched. This CDR3 has 15 residues. The CDR3 nucleotides read TGTGCCAGCAGGTCCGGGACTAGCAGTTACAATGAGCAGTTCTTC. This encodes CASRSGTSSYNEQFF.

The genes are TRBV29-1 and TRBJ2-7, with 9 positions matching TRBD2. Per the germline V gene, CDR1 is SQVTM and CDR2 is ANQGSEA. V was clipped by 2 bases and J by 2 bases; unmatched bases: 7. This CDR3 region has 15 residues. The CDR3 DNA is TGCAGCGTTGAAAGTTCTAGCGGGGCTCCCTACGAGCAGTACTTC. Protein sequence: CSVESSSGAPYEQYF.

This chain connects TRBV9 to TRBJ2-1, with 10 bases identical to TRBD2. Trimming took 0 bases from V and 8 from J; bases not matched to a gene: 5. The germline V gene encodes CDR1 SGDLS and CDR2 YYNGEE. The CDR3 is made up of 15 amino acids. The CDR3 DNA reads as TGTGCCAGCAGCGTAGCGCCCGGGACTAGCGATGAGCAGTTCTTC. This codes for CASSVAPGTSDEQFF. Combining the CDR3 with reference TRBV9 and TRBJ2-1 gives the whole variable domain DSGVTQTPKHLITATGQRVTLRCSPRSGDLSVYWYQQSLDQGLQFLIQYYNGEERAKGNILERFSAQQFPDLHSELNLSSLELGDSALYFCASSVAPGTSDEQFFGPGTRLTVL.

The gene calls are TRBV7-2 and TRBJ1-1; a weak D match, TRBD1 (5 bases). V was cut by 5 bases and J by 2 bases, with 12 bases left in between. The CDR3 is 14 residues long. Germline V gene lookup returns CDR1 SGHTA and CDR2 FQGNSA. The CDR3 loop is CASSRYRTNTEAFF. The CDR3 DNA is TGTGCCAGCAGCAGATACAGGACTAACACTGAAGCTTTCTTT.

V is TRBV6-1 and J is TRBJ1-5; a possible D gene is TRBD1 (5 bases). This CDR3 region has 17 residues. Trimming left V 4 bases short and J 3 bases short, with 19 bases between. In germline, CDR1 is MNHNS, CDR2 SASEGT. The CDR3 coding sequence is TGTGCCAGCAGTGGGGCTGGAGGGACCTCAAACAATCAGCCCCAGCATTTT. Protein: CASSGAGGTSNNQPQHF.

The chain links TRBV6-5 to TRBJ2-7; a weak D match, TRBD2 (6 bases). This CDR3 contains 15 residues. V shed 2 bases and J shed 6 bases, with 17 bases lying between them. Germline V gene sequence: CDR1 MNHEY, CDR2 SVGAGI. The CDR3 DNA reads TGTGCCAGCAGTTACCCAGATGCGGGAAGGCGCGAGCAGTACTTC. Amino acids: CASSYPDAGRREQYF.

This clone is deemed medium-sized. The sample carries other DNA sequences with the same CDR3. The chain uses TRBV2 and TRBJ1-5; D remains ambiguous. This CDR3 region has 12 residues. The ends were cut back, 5 bases at V and 0 bases at J, with 2 bases in the middle. Germline CDR1 and CDR2: SNHLY and FYNNEI. CDR3 sequence: CASSRSNQPQHF. The CDR3 DNA reads as TGTGCCAGCAGTCGTAGCAATCAGCCCCAGCATTTT. Full variable domain (rest looked up from reference TRBV2 and TRBJ1-5): EPEVTQTPSHQVTQMGQEVILRCVPISNHLYFYWYRQILGQKVEFLVSFYNNEISEKSEIFDDQFSVERPDGSNFTLKIRSTKLEDSAMYFCASSRSNQPQHFGDGTRLSIL.

The CDR3 protein is CASSLSGASGEQYF. CDR3 in DNA: TGTGCCAGCAGTTTATCGGGTGCCTCGGGCGAGCAGTACTTC. The V call is TRBV28, the J call TRBJ2-7; D not resolved. This CDR3 is 14 amino acids long. Germline V gives CDR1 MDHEN, CDR2 SYDVKM. With 1 base removed from V and 6 bases from J, the gap between germline ends came to 13 bases.

V is TRBV30 and J is TRBJ2-1; 9 nucleotides agree with TRBD1. The CDR3 length is 12 residues. Germline V CDR1 and CDR2: GTSNPN, SVGIG (reference sequence). The chain's CDR3 is CAAGTGYGEQFF. DNA for the CDR3: TGTGCTGCCGGGACAGGGTACGGTGAGCAGTTCTTC.

This chain connects TRBV28 to TRBJ2-7; unclear D gene. Germline CDR1 MDHEN, CDR2 SYDVKM. Trimming took 5 bases from V and 3 from J, leaving 17 bases between them. The CDR3 spans 15 residues. CDR3 region: CASSPMKGFGYEQYF. CDR3 sequence (DNA): TGTGCCAGCAGTCCCATGAAGGGTTTCGGCTACGAGCAGTACTTC.

The chain uses TRBV30 and TRBJ2-7; TRBD1 might be the D (6 bases). Germline V gene sequence: CDR1 GTSNPN, CDR2 SVGIG (reference sequence). Between the trimmed V and J ends, which lost 4 bases and 2 bases, there was a span of 24 bases. The CDR3 has 17 residues. As DNA, the CDR3 is TGTGCCTGGACCGGATCATCTGGACAGAGGAGTGCCTACGAGCAGTACTTC. It is translated as CAWTGSSGQRSAYEQYF.

The chain joins TRBV19 to TRBJ2-7; TRBD2 matches at 13 bases. Looked up from germline, CDR1 is LNHDA and CDR2 is SQIVND (reference sequence). This CDR3 is 16 amino acids long. V lost 5 bases to trimming and J lost 2 bases; unmatched junction nucleotides: 6. The CDR3 region is CASSPRTSGSPYEQYF. The CDR3 DNA reads as TGTGCCAGTAGTCCTCGGACTAGCGGGAGCCCCTACGAGCAGTACTTC.

The V call is TRBV2, the J call TRBJ1-4; D not resolved. The CDR3 contains 14 residues. Trimming stripped 6 bases from V and 0 bases from J, with 8 bases between. The germline gives CDR1 SNHLY, CDR2 FYNNEI. CDR3 amino acids: CASRVYTTNEKLFF. In nucleotides, the CDR3 is TGTGCCAGCAGAGTGTACACAACTAATGAAAAACTGTTTTTT.

The chain is built from TRBV7-2 and TRBJ2-2; D is possibly TRBD2 (5 bases). Germline V gene sequence: CDR1 SGHTA, CDR2 FQGNSA. This CDR3 region has 16 residues. V dropped 4 bases and J dropped 1 base, with 13 bases sitting between them. This chain's CDR3 is CASSSTVGGNTGELFF. The DNA of the CDR3 is TGTGCCAGCAGCTCCACGGTAGGAGGGAACACCGGGGAGCTGTTTTTT.

The chain combines TRBV5-1 with TRBJ2-5; 11 nucleotides match TRBD2. CDR3 length: 16 amino acids. Looked up from germline, CDR1 is SGHRS and CDR2 is YFSETQ. With 0 bases clipped from V and 2 bases from J, the junction kept 3 bases outside the gene matches. CDR3 in DNA: TGCGCCAGCAGCTTGGCTAGCGGGAGGTCTCAAGAGACCCAGTACTTC. Translation gives CASSLASGRSQETQYF. Complete variable domain (other parts from reference TRBV5-1 and TRBJ2-5): KAGVTQTPRYLIKTRGQQVTLSCSPISGHRSVSWYQQTPGQGLQFLFEYFSETQRNKGNFPGRFSGRQFSNSRSEMNVSTLELGDSALYLCASSLASGRSQETQYFGPGTRLLVL.

The chain has TRBV6-1 and TRBJ1-6, with 7 bases identical to TRBD1. The germline V gene encodes CDR1 MNHNS and CDR2 SASEGT. The length of the CDR3 is 15 residues. V gave up 7 bases and J gave up 5 bases; unmatched junction bases: 8. As DNA, the CDR3 is TGTGCCAGCAAGGTACAGGGGTTAGATAATTCACCCCTCCACTTT. This codes for CASKVQGLDNSPLHF.

The rearrangement joins TRBV19 to TRBJ2-7; tentative D call: TRBD2 (5 bases). This CDR3 region has 10 residues. The germline gives CDR1 LNHDA, CDR2 SQIVND (reference sequence). V was shortened by 6 bases and J by 13 bases, with 13 bases between the two germline ends. The CDR3 sequence is CASRGEPRYF. The CDR3 DNA follows: TGTGCCAGTAGGGGAGAGCCTAGATACTTC. Full variable domain (outside the CDR3, taken from reference TRBV19 and TRBJ2-7): DGGITQSPKYLFRKEGQNVTLSCEQNLNHDAMYWYRQDPGQGLRLIYYSQIVNDFQKGDIAEGYSVSREKKESFPLTVTSAQKNPTAFYLCASRGEPRYFGPGTRLTVT.

The chain uses TRBV19 and TRBJ1-1; 7 nucleotides match TRBD1. Trimming removed 6 bases from V and 1 base from J; junction bases left unmatched: 5. There are 14 residues in the CDR3. The germline CDR1 and CDR2 sequences are LNHDA and SQIVND (reference sequence). CDR3 in amino acids: CASRIGQENTEAFF. Written as DNA, the CDR3 is TGTGCCAGTAGGATTGGACAGGAGAACACTGAAGCTTTCTTT. The variable domain in full, with the rest retrieved from reference TRBV19 and TRBJ1-1, is DGGITQSPKYLFRKEGQNVTLSCEQNLNHDAMYWYRQDPGQGLRLIYYSQIVNDFQKGDIAEGYSVSREKKESFPLTVTSAQKNPTAFYLCASRIGQENTEAFFGQGTRLTVV.

The chain recombines TRBV28 with TRBJ2-1; D is unclear. The V and J ends lost 4 bases and 4 bases respectively, with 8 bases between them. CDR3 size: 13 residues. Germline CDR1 is MDHEN and CDR2 is SYDVKM. The CDR3 spells CASSSPYYNEQFF. The CDR3 DNA reads TGTGCCAGCAGTTCTCCGTATTACAATGAGCAGTTCTTC.